What follows is one T cell receptor (beta chain) and its context. This table comes from immunoSEQ multiplex PCR, and its TCRdb copy is limited to in-frame clones, with some not included. This sample has about 40,000 clones; around nine tenths occur once, and the top ten carry about 3.5%. These data come from a study of control samples from healthy donors and cancer patients. Germline values: CDR1 SGHAT, CDR2 FQDESV (reference sequence). The CDR3 has 15 amino acids. Trimming pared 1 base from V and 7 bases from J, leaving 11 bases between. Input material: blood. The clonotype comes from a woman aged 50 to 65 in good health. This chain links TRBV11-1 with TRBJ1-6; D unresolved. CDR3 coding DNA: TGTGCCAGCAGCTTAGGGGCAGGCGGGAATTCACCCCTCCACTTT. It codes for CASSLGAGGNSPLHF.